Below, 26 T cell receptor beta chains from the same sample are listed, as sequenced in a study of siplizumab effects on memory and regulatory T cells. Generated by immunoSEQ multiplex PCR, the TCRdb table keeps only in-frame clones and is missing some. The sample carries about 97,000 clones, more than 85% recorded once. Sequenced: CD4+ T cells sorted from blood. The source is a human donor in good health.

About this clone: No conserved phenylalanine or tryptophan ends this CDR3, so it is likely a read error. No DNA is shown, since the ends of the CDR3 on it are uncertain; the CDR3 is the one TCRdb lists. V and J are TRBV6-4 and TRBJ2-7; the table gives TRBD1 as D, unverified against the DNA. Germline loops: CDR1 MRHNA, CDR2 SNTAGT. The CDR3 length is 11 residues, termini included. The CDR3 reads CASSEKDRGPP.

The CDR3 DNA reads as TGTGCCAGCAGCCGTAGGACAGGGGGTTTCGAGCAGTACTTC. Protein: CASSRRTGGFEQYF. This sequence joins TRBV14 and TRBJ2-7, with 10 nucleotides matching TRBD1. The ends lost 4 bases at V and 6 bases at J; junction bases unmatched: 6. CDR1 SGHDN and CDR2 FVKESK come from the germline V gene. This CDR3 is 14 amino acids long.

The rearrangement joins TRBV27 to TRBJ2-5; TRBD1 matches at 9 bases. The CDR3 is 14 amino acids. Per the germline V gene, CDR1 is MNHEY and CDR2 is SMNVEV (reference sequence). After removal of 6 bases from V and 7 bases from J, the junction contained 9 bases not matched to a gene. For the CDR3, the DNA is TGTGCCAGCAGACCGGGACAGGGCTCGGGGACCCAGTACTTC. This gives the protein CASRPGQGSGTQYF.

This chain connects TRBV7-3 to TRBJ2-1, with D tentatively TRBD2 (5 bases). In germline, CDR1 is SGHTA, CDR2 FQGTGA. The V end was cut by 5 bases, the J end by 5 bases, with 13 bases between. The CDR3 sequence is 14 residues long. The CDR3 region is CASSPQRTNNEQFF. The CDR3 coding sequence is TGTGCCAGCAGCCCCCAGCGGACCAACAATGAGCAGTTCTTC.

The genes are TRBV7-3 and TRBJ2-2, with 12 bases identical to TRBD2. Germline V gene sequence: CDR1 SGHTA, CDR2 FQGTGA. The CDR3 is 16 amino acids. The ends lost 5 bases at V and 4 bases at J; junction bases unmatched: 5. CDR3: CASSPLAGGSTGELFF. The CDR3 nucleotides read TGTGCCAGCAGCCCCCTAGCGGGAGGGAGCACCGGGGAGCTGTTTTTT.

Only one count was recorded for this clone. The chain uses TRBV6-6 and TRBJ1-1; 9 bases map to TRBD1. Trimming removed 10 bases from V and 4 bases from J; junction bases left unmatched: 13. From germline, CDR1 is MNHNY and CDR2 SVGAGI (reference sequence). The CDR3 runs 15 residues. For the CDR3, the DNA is TGTGCCATCAGCCCAGGGGACAGGGAGTCCACTGAAGCTTTCTTT. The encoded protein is CAISPGDRESTEAFF.

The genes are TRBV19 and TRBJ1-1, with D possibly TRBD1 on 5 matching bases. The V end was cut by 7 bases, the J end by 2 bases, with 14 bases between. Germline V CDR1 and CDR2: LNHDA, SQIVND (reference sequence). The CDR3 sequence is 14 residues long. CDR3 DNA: TGTGCCAGTACCCTGAGGGGCCCCAACACTGAAGCTTTCTTT. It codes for CASTLRGPNTEAFF.

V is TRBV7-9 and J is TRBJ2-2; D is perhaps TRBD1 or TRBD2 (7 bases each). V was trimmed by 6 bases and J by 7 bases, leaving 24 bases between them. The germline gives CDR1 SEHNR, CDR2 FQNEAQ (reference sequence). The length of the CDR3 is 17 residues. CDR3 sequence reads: CASSYHRGGGSNGELFF. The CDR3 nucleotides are TGTGCCAGCAGTTATCACAGGGGAGGGGGAAGCAACGGGGAGCTGTTTTTT.

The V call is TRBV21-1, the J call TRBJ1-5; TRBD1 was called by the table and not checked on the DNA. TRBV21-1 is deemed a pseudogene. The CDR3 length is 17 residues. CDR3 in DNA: TGTGCCAAACATACCGGGACAGGGGGCGAATGGGATCAGCCCCAGCATTTT. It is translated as CAKHTGTGGEWDQPQHF.

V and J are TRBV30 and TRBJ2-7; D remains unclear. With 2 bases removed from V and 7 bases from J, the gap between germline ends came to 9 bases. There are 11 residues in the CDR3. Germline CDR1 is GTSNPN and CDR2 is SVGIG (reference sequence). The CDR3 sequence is CAWSQQWEQYF. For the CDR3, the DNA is TGTGCCTGGAGTCAACAGTGGGAGCAGTACTTC.

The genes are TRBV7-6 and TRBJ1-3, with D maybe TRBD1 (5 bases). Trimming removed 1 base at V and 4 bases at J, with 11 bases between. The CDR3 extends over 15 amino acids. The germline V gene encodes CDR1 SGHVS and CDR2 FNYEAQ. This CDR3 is CASSLGGIGGNTIYF. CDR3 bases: TGTGCCAGCAGCTTAGGGGGGATCGGAGGAAACACCATATATTTT.

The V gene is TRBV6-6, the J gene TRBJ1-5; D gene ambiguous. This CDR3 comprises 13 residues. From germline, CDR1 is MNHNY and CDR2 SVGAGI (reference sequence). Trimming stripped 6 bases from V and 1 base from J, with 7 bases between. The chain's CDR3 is CASSRDSNQPQHF. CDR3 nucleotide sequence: TGTGCCAGCAGCCGAGACAGCAATCAGCCCCAGCATTTT.

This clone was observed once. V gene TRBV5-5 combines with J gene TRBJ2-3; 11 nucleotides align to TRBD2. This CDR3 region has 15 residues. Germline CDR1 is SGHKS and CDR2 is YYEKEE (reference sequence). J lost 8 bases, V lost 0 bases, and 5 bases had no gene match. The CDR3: CASSLVLAGGGTQYF. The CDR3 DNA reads TGTGCCAGCAGCTTGGTTCTAGCGGGGGGAGGTACGCAGTATTTT. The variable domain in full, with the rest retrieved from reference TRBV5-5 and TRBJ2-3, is DAGVTQSPTHLIKTRGQQVTLRCSPISGHKSVSWYQQVLGQGPQFIFQYYEKEERGRGNFPDRFSARQFPNYSSELNVNALLLGDSALYLCASSLVLAGGGTQYFGPGTRLTVL.

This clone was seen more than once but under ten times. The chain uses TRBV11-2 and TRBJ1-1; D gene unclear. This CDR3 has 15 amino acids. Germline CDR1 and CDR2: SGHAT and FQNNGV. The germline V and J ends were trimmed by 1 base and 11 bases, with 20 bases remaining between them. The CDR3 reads CASSLGDKKRDRAFF. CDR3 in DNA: TGTGCCAGCAGCTTAGGGGATAAAAAGAGAGATCGGGCTTTCTTT.

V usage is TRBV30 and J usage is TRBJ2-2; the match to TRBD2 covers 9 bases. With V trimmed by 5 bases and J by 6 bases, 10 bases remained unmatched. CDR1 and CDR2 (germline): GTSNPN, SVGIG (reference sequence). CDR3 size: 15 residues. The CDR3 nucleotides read TGTGCCTGGTCTTGGGGACTAGCCCACCCCGGGGAGCTGTTTTTT. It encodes CAWSWGLAHPGELFF. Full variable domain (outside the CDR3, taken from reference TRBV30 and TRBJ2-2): SQTIHQWPATLVQPVGSPLSLECTVEGTSNPNLYWYRQAAGRGLQLLFYSVGIGQISSEVPQNLSASRPQDRQFILSSKKLLLSDSGFYLCAWSWGLAHPGELFFGEGSRLTVL.

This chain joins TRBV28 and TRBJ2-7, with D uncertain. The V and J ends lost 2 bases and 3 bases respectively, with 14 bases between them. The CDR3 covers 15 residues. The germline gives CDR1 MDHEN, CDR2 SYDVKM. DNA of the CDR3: TGTGCCAGCAGTTTAAGAGATGGAACGGACTACGAGCAGTACTTC. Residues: CASSLRDGTDYEQYF.

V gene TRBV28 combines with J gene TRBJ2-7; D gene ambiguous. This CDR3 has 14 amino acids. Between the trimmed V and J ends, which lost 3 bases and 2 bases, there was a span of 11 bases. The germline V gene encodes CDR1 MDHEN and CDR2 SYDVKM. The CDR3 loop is CASSFGPAAYEQYF. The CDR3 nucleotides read TGTGCCAGCAGTTTCGGGCCTGCAGCCTACGAGCAGTACTTC.

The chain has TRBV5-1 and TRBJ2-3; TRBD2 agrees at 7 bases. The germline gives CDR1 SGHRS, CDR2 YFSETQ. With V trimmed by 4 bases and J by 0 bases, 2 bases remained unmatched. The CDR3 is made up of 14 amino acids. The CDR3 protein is CASSGGSSTDTQYF. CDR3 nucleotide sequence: TGCGCCAGCAGCGGCGGGAGTAGCACAGATACGCAGTATTTT.

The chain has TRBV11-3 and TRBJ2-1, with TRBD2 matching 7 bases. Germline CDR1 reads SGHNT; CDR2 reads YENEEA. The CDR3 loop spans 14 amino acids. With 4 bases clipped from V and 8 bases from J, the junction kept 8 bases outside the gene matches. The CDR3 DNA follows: TGTGCCAGCAGCTCAAGGACTCGGGGGGATGAGCAGTTCTTC. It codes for CASSSRTRGDEQFF.

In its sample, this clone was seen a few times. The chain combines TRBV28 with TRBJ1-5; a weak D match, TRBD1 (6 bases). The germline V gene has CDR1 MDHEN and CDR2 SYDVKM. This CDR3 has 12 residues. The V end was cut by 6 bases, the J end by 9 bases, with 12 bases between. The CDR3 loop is CASRQGGRPQHF. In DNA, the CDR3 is TGTGCCAGCAGACAAGGGGGTCGGCCCCAGCATTTT.

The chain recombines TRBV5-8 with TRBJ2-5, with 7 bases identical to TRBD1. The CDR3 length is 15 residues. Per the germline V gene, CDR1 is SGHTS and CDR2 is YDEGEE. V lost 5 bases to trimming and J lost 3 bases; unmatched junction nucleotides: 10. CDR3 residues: CASRMTGSGKETQYF. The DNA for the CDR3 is TGTGCCAGCAGGATGACAGGGAGCGGTAAAGAGACCCAGTACTTC.

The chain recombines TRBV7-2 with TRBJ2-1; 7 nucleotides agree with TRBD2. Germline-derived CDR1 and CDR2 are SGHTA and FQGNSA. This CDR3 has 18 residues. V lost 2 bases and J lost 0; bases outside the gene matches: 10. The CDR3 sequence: CASSLFASGAPSYNEQFF. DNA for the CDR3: TGTGCCAGCAGCTTATTCGCTAGCGGAGCCCCCTCCTACAATGAGCAGTTCTTC.

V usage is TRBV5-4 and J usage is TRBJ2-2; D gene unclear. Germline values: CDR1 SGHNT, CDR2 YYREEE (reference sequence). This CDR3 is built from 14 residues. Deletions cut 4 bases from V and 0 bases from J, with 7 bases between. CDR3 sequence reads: CASSLQANTGELFF. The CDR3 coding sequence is TGTGCCAGCAGCCTGCAGGCGAACACCGGGGAGCTGTTTTTT.

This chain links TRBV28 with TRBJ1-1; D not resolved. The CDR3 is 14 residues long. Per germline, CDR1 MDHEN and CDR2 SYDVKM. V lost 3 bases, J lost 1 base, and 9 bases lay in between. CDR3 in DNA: TGTGCCAGCAGTTTGGGTTCGAGGAACACTGAAGCTTTCTTT. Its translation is CASSLGSRNTEAFF.

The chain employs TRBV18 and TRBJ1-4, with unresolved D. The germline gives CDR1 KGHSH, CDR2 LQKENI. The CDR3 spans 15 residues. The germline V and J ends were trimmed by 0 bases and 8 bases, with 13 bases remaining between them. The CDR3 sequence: CASSPPGEIREKLFF. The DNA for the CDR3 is TGTGCCAGCTCACCACCTGGCGAAATCAGGGAAAAACTGTTTTTT.

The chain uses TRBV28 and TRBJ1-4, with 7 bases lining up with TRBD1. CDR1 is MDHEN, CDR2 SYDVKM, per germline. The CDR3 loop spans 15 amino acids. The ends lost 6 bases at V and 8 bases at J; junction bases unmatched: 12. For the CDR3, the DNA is TGTGCCAGCAGCCTGGGCGGGACAGCAGTCGAAAAACTGTTTTTT. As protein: CASSLGGTAVEKLFF.